The 4 T cell receptor beta chains given below trace back to one sample, sequenced in a study of tumor-infiltrating lymphocytes in primary liver carcinoma. Starting material of around 460 ng total RNA yielded TCR beta cDNA via a constant-region primer. Construction of TCR beta libraries relied on three successive nested multiplex PCR rounds employing slightly modified ARM-PCR. TRBV1-TRBV30 forward and Cbeta reverse primers drove the first two approximately 10-cycle rounds. TCRdb itself ran the multiplex PCR reads through MiXCR, one entry per CDR3 protein. The sample holds fewer than 400,000 distinct CDR3 sequences, 60% to 80% seen once. They got blood RNA out of unsorted whole blood and also pulled out germline DNA. Sequencing input: peripheral blood. The source is a man aged 35 to 55 with primary liver carcinoma and hepatitis B virus infection.

Notes on this clonotype: Compared with germline, one end of the junction differs, possibly owing to a read error. The chain combines TRBV10-3 with TRBJ2-2; the D is unclear. The CDR3 spans 13 residues. CDR1 and CDR2 from the germline V gene are ENHRY and SYGVKD. The CDR3 loop is CAIKASNTWELFF. The CDR3, as DNA: TGTGCCATCAAAGCATCAAACACCTGGGAGCTGTTTTTT.

This clonotype occurred a few times. The junction differs from germline at one of its ends, possibly a read error. V is TRBV10-2 and J is TRBJ1-2; the match to TRBD1 covers 7 bases. The CDR3 has 13 residues. Germline lookup yields CDR1 WSHSY and CDR2 SAAADI. The CDR3 reads CTSSPGQNYGYTF. As DNA, the CDR3 is TGCACCAGCAGCCCGGGACAGAACTATGGCTACACCTTC.

This clonotype showed up many times. The V call is TRBV29-1, the J call TRBJ2-3; TRBD1 might be the D (6 bases). Germline V gene data show CDR1 as SQVTM and CDR2 as ANQGSEA. V was pared by 7 bases and J by 3 bases, with 17 bases between. The CDR3 sequence is 14 residues long. The DNA for the CDR3 is TGCAGCGCACAGCCCGGGACAATGACAGATACGCAGTATTTT. As protein: CSAQPGTMTDTQYF.

Regarding this clonotype: One base away lies a much larger clone, so this may be a sequencing read error. The chain is built from TRBV6-6 and TRBJ1-5; 7 nucleotides match TRBD1. CDR3 length equals 15 residues. Germline V gene sequence: CDR1 MNHNY, CDR2 SVGAGI (reference sequence). The CDR3 loop is CVSSRGQDSNQPQHF. The CDR3 DNA follows: TGTGTCAGCAGCCGAGGACAGGACAGCAATCAGCCCCAGCATTTT.